Below, 13 T cell receptor beta chains from the same sample are listed, as sequenced in a study of cytomegalovirus exposure and HLA in healthy donors. The PCR used 60 Vbeta and 13 Jbeta primers. Method: immunoSEQ multiplex PCR; TCRdb's copy keeps in-frame clones and lacks some. The table lists a few hundred thousand clones, 75% of them singletons. Sequencing was done on a sample of PBMCs. Source of these receptors: a woman under 40 in good health and CMV-seronegative.

This rearrangement joins TRBV7-3 to TRBJ1-1; D ambiguous. The V gene's germline CDR1 is SGHTA and CDR2 FQGTGA. The V gene lost 0 bases and the J gene lost 6 bases, with 14 bases spanning the gap. The CDR3 has 15 amino acids. CDR3 sequence (DNA): TGTGCCAGCAGCTTAACGGGTAGACTCGGGGCTGAAGCTTTCTTT. This translates into CASSLTGRLGAEAFF.

This chain connects TRBV5-6 to TRBJ2-5; the match to TRBD2 covers 10 bases. Germline-derived CDR1 and CDR2 are SGHDT and YYEEEE. V shed 5 bases and J 1 base; nucleotides not matched to a gene: 5. The CDR3 covers 15 residues. The CDR3 sequence: CASSQRTSGQETQYF. DNA for the CDR3: TGTGCCAGCAGTCAACGGACTAGCGGCCAAGAGACCCAGTACTTC.

The genes are TRBV10-3 and TRBJ1-3; D is undetermined. Germline V gene data show CDR1 as ENHRY and CDR2 as SYGVKD. The length of the CDR3 is 14 residues. Between the trimmed V and J ends, which lost 3 bases and 4 bases, there was a span of 10 bases. CDR3 in amino acids: CAISDTVAGNTIYF. Written as DNA, the CDR3 is TGTGCCATCAGTGACACGGTTGCAGGAAACACCATATATTTT.

V gene TRBV7-9 combines with J gene TRBJ2-5; D possibly corresponds to TRBD2 (5 bases). The CDR3 length is 14 residues. V lost 5 bases and J lost 5, with 15 bases in between. Germline loops: CDR1 SEHNR, CDR2 FQNEAQ (reference sequence). CDR3 residues: CASSHETSQETQYF. The DNA of the CDR3 is TGTGCCAGCAGCCATGAAACTAGTCAGGAGACCCAGTACTTC.

The rearrangement uses TRBV6-6 and TRBJ1-2; D ambiguous. Between the trimmed V and J ends, which lost 7 bases and 0 bases, there was a span of 15 bases. The CDR3 runs to 15 residues. CDR1 MNHNY and CDR2 SVGAGI come from the germline V gene (reference sequence). CDR3 in DNA: TGTGCCAGCACCCTACCGGCGGGAGCTAACTATGGCTACACCTTC. It encodes CASTLPAGANYGYTF.

About this clone: Other DNA sequences from this sample encode an identical CDR3 as well. This chain uses TRBV6-1 with TRBJ1-2; the D gene is possibly TRBD1 (5 bases). The V end lost 6 bases, the J end lost 8 bases, and 10 bases lay between the germline ends. The CDR3 has 11 residues. The germline V gene has CDR1 MNHNS and CDR2 SASEGT. The CDR3 nucleotides read TGTGCCAGCAGATCAGGGTACGGCTACACCTTC. Encoded protein: CASRSGYGYTF.

This chain uses TRBV27 with TRBJ2-7; TRBD2 is a possible D gene (6 bases). Germline V gene data show CDR1 as MNHEY and CDR2 as SMNVEV (reference sequence). The CDR3 contains 18 residues. V lost 0 bases and J 0 bases, leaving 18 bases between the germline ends. CDR3 bases: TGTGCCAGCAGTTTATCACCTCGAAGGGCGGGGTTCTCCTACGAGCAGTACTTC. It yields the protein CASSLSPRRAGFSYEQYF.

The CDR3 reads CASRRHSSITDTQYF. CDR3 in DNA: TGTGCCAGCAGGAGACACTCTTCAATCACAGATACGCAGTATTTT. The chain has TRBV7-9 and TRBJ2-3; no clear D gene. This CDR3 has 15 residues. Germline values: CDR1 SEHNR, CDR2 FQNEAQ (reference sequence). Trimming pared 6 bases from V and 2 bases from J, leaving 15 bases between.

V gene TRBV7-9 combines with J gene TRBJ1-1; no clear D gene. V lost 1 base and J lost 6, with 6 bases in between. CDR1 and CDR2 (germline): SEHNR, FQNEAQ (reference sequence). The CDR3 totals 12 residues. CDR3 nucleotides: TGTGCCAGCAGCTTAGTCCCCGCTGAAGCTTTCTTT. It is translated as CASSLVPAEAFF.

The rearrangement links TRBV27 to TRBJ2-3, with 7 bases fitting TRBD2. The germline gives CDR1 MNHEY, CDR2 SMNVEV (reference sequence). CDR3 size: 11 residues. V lost 4 bases to trimming and J lost 11 bases; unmatched junction nucleotides: 3. In nucleotides, the CDR3 is TGTGCCAGCAGTTCCGGACTAGAGCAGTATTTT. Residues: CASSSGLEQYF.

The chain has TRBV19 and TRBJ2-7; tentatively, D is TRBD2 (6 bases). V lost 5 bases and J 4 bases, leaving 12 bases between the germline ends. The CDR3 has 13 amino acids. Germline CDR1 is LNHDA and CDR2 is SQIVND (reference sequence). The CDR3 is CASSPMGGYEQYF. In nucleotides, the CDR3 is TGTGCCAGTAGTCCCATGGGGGGTTACGAGCAGTACTTC.

CDR3 nucleotide sequence: TGCGCCAGCAGCTTGAGGAGGACAGGGGATGGTTACGAGCAGTACTTC. Amino acid sequence: CASSLRRTGDGYEQYF. The rearrangement joins TRBV5-1 to TRBJ2-7; 9 bases line up with TRBD1. Germline trimming cut 1 base from V and 4 bases from J; bases unmatched to any gene: 9. There are 16 residues in the CDR3. From germline, CDR1 is SGHRS and CDR2 YFSETQ.

This clone was found a few times. Other DNA sequences in the sample encode the same CDR3. This sequence joins TRBV6-5 and TRBJ1-1; 8 bases align to TRBD1. This CDR3 contains 14 residues. Germline V lookup: CDR1 MNHEY, CDR2 SVGAGI. J gave up 2 bases and V 5 bases, and 4 bases lay outside the gene matches. CDR3 in amino acids: CASSRGQGNTEAFF. The DNA of the CDR3 is TGTGCCAGCAGTCGAGGACAGGGCAACACTGAAGCTTTCTTT.